This T cell receptor beta chain was retrieved from a study of T cell repertoires in cytomegalovirus infection. TCRdb reprocessed the reads via MiXCR and lists one record per CDR3 protein. The sample has 150,000 to 200,000 distinct CDR3 sequences, about a sixth seen once. This clonotype was counted between two and nine times. J was trimmed by 6 bases and V by 4 bases; bases with no gene match: 7. Per germline, CDR1 MGHRA and CDR2 YSYEKL. The CDR3 has 15 amino acids. Sequencing used CD8+ T cells from PBMCs. V usage is TRBV4-1 and J usage is TRBJ1-5; 9 nucleotides match TRBD1. The sequence was obtained from a human donor in good health (CMV status not recorded). Some clones in this sample may be carry-over from other donors' samples. CDR3 nucleotide sequence: TGCGCCAGCAGCCCCTTGACAGGGGGAGGTCAGCCCCAGCATTTT. This sequence encodes CASSPLTGGGQPQHF.